The sequence of this T cell receptor (beta chain) was determined in a study of blood T cell repertoires in COVID-19. Participants were placed into cohorts based on the clinical history they reported. It was within 2 weeks before study entry that exposed participants met a COVID-19 case. Original data processing: It was from reference gene primer amplification that nucleated cell counts were estimated. Clones were read by immunoSEQ multiplex PCR, and TCRdb kept only the in-frame ones, dropping some. V, J and clone size reflect that table, while D and trimming were determined from the DNA. The table has about 180,000 clones, 70% to 80% seen once. The CDR3 length is 12 residues. In germline, CDR1 is SGHTA, CDR2 FQGTGA. Trimming took off 5 bases at V and 7 bases at J, with 9 bases between the two ends.

Sequenced: PBMCs or T cells enriched from blood (not recorded which). This TCR was sampled from a man between 60 and 75 years old who had been exposed to COVID-19. The gene calls are TRBV7-3 and TRBJ2-1; perhaps TRBD2 as D (5 bases). The CDR3 sequence is CASSRSGNEQFF. As DNA, the CDR3 is TGTGCCAGCAGCCGTTCGGGGAATGAGCAGTTCTTC.